These T cell receptor beta chains were read from a single sample in a study of neoadjuvant nivolumab and ipilimumab in lung cancer. Method: immunoSEQ multiplex PCR; TCRdb's copy keeps in-frame clones and lacks some. Of fewer than 35,000 clones detected, 90% appear once; the ten largest clones hold 4.5% to 5%. Here the sequenced sample was peripheral blood, taken after neoadjuvant nivolumab, alone or with ipilimumab, at or shortly before surgery. Receptors were obtained from an adult with non-small cell lung cancer. Each CDR3 is given with its conserved first and last residue. A D gene is named only where the DNA matches it firmly. Where a row states a size, it is once, few, many or the class of an expanded clone; other rows omit it.

V	J	size	D	CDR3	DNA
TRBV11-3	TRBJ2-4	.	TRBD1	CASSLDGDSLYF	TGTGCCAGCAGCTTAGATGGGGACAGCCTGTACTTC
TRBV11-2	TRBJ2-3	.	TRBD1	CASSTGTGTTDTQYF	TGTGCCAGCAGCACCGGGACAGGGACCACAGATACGCAGTATTTT
TRBV25-1	TRBJ1-2	.	.	CASSETAGYGYTF	TGTGCCAGCAGTGAAACGGCTGGCTATGGCTACACCTTC
TRBV5-6	TRBJ2-3	.	TRBD2	CASRASGGGSTDTQYF	TGTGCCAGCAGGGCTTCGGGCGGGGGGAGCACAGATACGCAGTATTTT
TRBV5-4	TRBJ1-6	.	.	CASSAPGSTSLHF	TGTGCCAGCAGCGCCCCGGGTTCAACTTCCCTCCACTTT
TRBV29-1	TRBJ2-7	once	TRBD2	CSVTQAGQSDEQYF	TGCAGCGTTACACAAGCGGGGCAGTCCGACGAGCAGTACTTC
TRBV4-1	TRBJ2-2	.	.	CASSPIMGTSNTGELFF	TGCGCCAGCAGCCCGATCATGGGGACTTCCAACACCGGGGAGCTGTTTTTT
TRBV6-1	TRBJ2-7	.	.	CASSIGQTYEQYF	TGTGCCAGCAGTATTGGACAGACCTACGAGCAGTACTTC
TRBV6-5	TRBJ2-7	.	.	CASSFLPRQWYEQYF	TGTGCCAGCAGTTTTTTACCCCGGCAGTGGTACGAGCAGTACTTC
TRBV9	TRBJ2-3	.	.	CASSVTRVDTQYF	TGTGCCAGCAGCGTAACAAGGGTAGATACGCAGTATTTT
TRBV7-7	TRBJ1-1	.	.	CASSLEDSVNTEAFF	TGTGCCAGCAGCTTAGAGGACAGCGTGAACACTGAAGCTTTCTTT
TRBV2	TRBJ1-6	.	.	CASSEPGYNSPLHF	TGTGCCAGCAGTGAGCCAGGGTATAACTCACCCCTCCACTTT
TRBV2	TRBJ1-2	.	.	CASSEAGNNYGYTF	TGTGCCAGCAGTGAAGCCGGGAATAACTATGGCTACACCTTC